This T cell receptor beta chain is from a study of blood T cells in healthy people across ages. Overall study results and limits: TCR beta diversity, measured per million T cells, fell in a roughly linear way with age. PBMCs left unsorted prevented a conclusive naive versus antigen-experienced comparison.

As regards this clonotype: Its antigen is currently unknown.

Sample-barcoded 5' priming and a J-beta primer mix drove a second PCR of about 7 to 11 cycles. TCRdb reprocessed the 5' RACE reads via MiXCR and lists one record per CDR3 protein. Of about 680,000 distinct CDR3 sequences in the sample, 49% were seen once. From germline, CDR1 is SQVTM and CDR2 ANQGSEA. The CDR3 runs to 13 residues. Trimming pared 4 bases from V and 3 bases from J, leaving 13 bases between. Sequenced sample: blood. The rearrangement links TRBV29-1 to TRBJ2-7, with D possibly matching TRBD1 (7 bases). This clonotype was sampled from a woman aged 60-75 years in good health. The CDR3: CSVVPGGFYEQYF. In DNA form, the CDR3 reads TGCAGCGTTGTCCCAGGGGGGTTCTACGAGCAGTACTTC.